This TCR beta chain appears in the sequencing data of a study of shared T cell receptors in the human thymus. Sequencing was performed with immunoSEQ multiplex PCR; in TCRdb, only in-frame clones are kept and a portion is missing. The sample carries 700,000 or so clones, approximately 85% recorded once. The CDR3 is 16 amino acids. Germline-derived CDR1 and CDR2 are SGHRS and YFSETQ. V dropped 0 bases and J dropped 0 bases, with 11 bases sitting between them. These same records also appear under a second study, on human thymus T cells.

The receptor's source is a girl under three years old with a congenital heart defect. The V gene is TRBV5-1, the J gene TRBJ2-3, with D possibly matching TRBD1 (6 bases). Sequencing was performed on thymocytes. CDR3 region: CASSLGGTSSTDTQYF. The CDR3 nucleotides read TGCGCCAGCAGCTTGGGAGGGACAAGTAGCACAGATACGCAGTATTTT.